The 26 T cell receptor beta chains below all came from one sample that was sequenced in a study of a mutant IDH1 vaccine in newly diagnosed glioma. The table came from immunoSEQ multiplex PCR; TCRdb's copy has only in-frame clones and leaves some out. Of approximately 50,000 clones in the sample, roughly 80% were seen once. Time point meaning: week 47, end of study. The vaccine gave 300 ug of a 20-mer mutant IDH1 peptide subcutaneously per dose. The antigens these receptors bind are not known. Sequencing was performed on PBMCs, taken from a glioma patient whose treatment included an IDH1 peptide vaccine. These receptors were taken from a woman between 50 and 59 years old with glioma.

V usage is TRBV30 and J usage is TRBJ1-3, with D maybe TRBD1 (5 bases). V lost 8 bases and J 0 bases, leaving 11 bases between the germline ends. Germline CDR1 is GTSNPN and CDR2 is SVGIG (reference sequence). This CDR3 has 13 amino acids. Here the CDR3 DNA reads TGTGCCGGGACTAAGTCCTCTGGAAACACCATATATTTT. This codes for CAGTKSSGNTIYF.

This chain links TRBV12-5 with TRBJ2-5; TRBD2 is a possible D gene (5 bases). The CDR3 is 12 residues long. From germline, CDR1 is LGHNT and CDR2 FRNRAP. Trimming removed 4 bases from V and 4 bases from J, with 7 bases in between. This CDR3 is CASGWLAETQYF. The CDR3 nucleotides read TGTGCTAGTGGTTGGCTAGCAGAGACCCAGTACTTC.

The genes are TRBV19 and TRBJ2-7, with TRBD2 as a possible D gene (6 bases). This CDR3 spans 14 amino acids. Germline CDR1 and CDR2: LNHDA and SQIVND (reference sequence). V lost 2 bases and J lost 1, with 9 bases in between. The CDR3 loop reads CASSILGLSYEQYF. The CDR3 DNA reads TGTGCCAGTAGTATACTGGGACTGTCCTACGAGCAGTACTTC.

This sequence joins TRBV19 and TRBJ1-5; D is perhaps TRBD1 (5 bases). Trimming removed 1 base from V and 6 bases from J, with 13 bases in between. The CDR3 covers 15 residues. Germline V gene data show CDR1 as LNHDA and CDR2 as SQIVND (reference sequence). For the CDR3, the DNA is TGTGCCAGTAGTATAGGTGGAGGGGAAGGTCAGCCCCAGCATTTT. It is translated as CASSIGGGEGQPQHF.

Here the CDR3 reads CASSFGLVGFKDEKLFF. The CDR3 nucleotides are TGTGCCAGCAGCTTCGGCCTAGTAGGTTTTAAGGATGAAAAACTGTTTTTT. The chain links TRBV7-9 to TRBJ1-4; D unclear. The CDR3 is 17 amino acids. Trimming stripped 3 bases from V and 6 bases from J, with 20 bases between. Germline CDR1 is SEHNR and CDR2 is FQNEAQ (reference sequence).

The CDR3 sequence is CSVGGGREDQPQHF. The CDR3 DNA sequence: TGCAGCGTCGGTGGGGGCAGGGAAGATCAGCCCCAGCATTTT. This chain uses TRBV29-1 with TRBJ1-5; a weak D match, TRBD1 (6 bases). The V gene's germline CDR1 is SQVTM and CDR2 ANQGSEA. V lost 6 bases and J lost 5, with 17 bases in between. The CDR3 is 14 residues long.

The chain recombines TRBV10-3 with TRBJ1-1, with D possibly being TRBD1 (5 bases). This CDR3 is built from 13 residues. The ends were cut back, 4 bases at V and 3 bases at J, with 9 bases in the middle. CDR1 and CDR2 (germline): ENHRY, SYGVKD. As DNA, the CDR3 is TGTGCCATCAGTGGTGGGGGGTACACTGAAGCTTTCTTT. The encoded protein is CAISGGGYTEAFF.

The chain carries TRBV2 and TRBJ2-1, with 7 bases matching TRBD1. Germline CDR1 reads SNHLY; CDR2 reads FYNNEI. The CDR3 is made up of 16 amino acids. Trimming took 7 bases from V and 4 from J; bases not matched to a gene: 13. The CDR3 is CASTLSRQGRYNEQFF. The CDR3 region has the DNA TGTGCCAGCACCCTGTCCCGACAGGGACGGTACAATGAGCAGTTCTTC.

The count of this clone is one. The V gene is TRBV5-6, the J gene TRBJ2-3; 12 nucleotides align to TRBD1. This CDR3 region has 18 residues. With 3 bases clipped from V and 6 bases from J, the junction kept 14 bases outside the gene matches. Germline lookup yields CDR1 SGHDT and CDR2 YYEEEE. CDR3 in amino acids: CASSSGTGGGFLRDTQYF. The CDR3 DNA reads TGTGCCAGCAGCTCAGGGACAGGGGGCGGTTTTTTGCGGGATACGCAGTATTTT. The full variable domain, rest sourced from reference TRBV5-6 and TRBJ2-3, is DAGVTQSPTHLIKTRGQQVTLRCSPKSGHDTVSWYQQALGQGPQFIFQYYEEEERQRGNFPDRFSGHQFPNYSSELNVNALLLGDSALYLCASSSGTGGGFLRDTQYFGPGTRLTVL.

This clone was observed once. The genes are TRBV5-5 and TRBJ1-2; D is possibly TRBD1 (5 bases). V gave up 0 bases and J gave up 8 bases, with 14 bases separating them. The germline V gene has CDR1 SGHKS and CDR2 YYEKEE (reference sequence). The CDR3 extends over 14 amino acids. The CDR3 protein is CASSLAAGNRGYTF. The CDR3 DNA reads as TGTGCCAGCAGCTTGGCTGCAGGGAATCGCGGCTACACCTTC.

The rearrangement joins TRBV5-4 to TRBJ1-2; weak D call: TRBD1 (6 bases). Germline V gene sequence: CDR1 SGHNT, CDR2 YYREEE (reference sequence). V lost 0 bases, J lost 2 bases, and 11 bases lay in between. CDR3 size: 15 residues. The CDR3 DNA follows: TGTGCCAGCAGCTTGGCTCGGGGGCCCAACTATGGCTACACCTTC. Protein sequence: CASSLARGPNYGYTF. Full variable domain (remainder filled in from reference TRBV5-4 and TRBJ1-2): ETGVTQSPTHLIKTRGQQVTLRCSSQSGHNTVSWYQQALGQGPQFIFQYYREEENGRGNFPPRFSGLQFPNYSSELNVNALELDDSALYLCASSLARGPNYGYTFGSGTRLTVV.

The V call is TRBV6-1, the J call TRBJ1-2; D ambiguous. The CDR3 consists of 16 residues. In germline, CDR1 is MNHNS, CDR2 SASEGT. V lost 3 bases and J lost 0, with 14 bases in between. CDR3 in amino acids: CASSEGVLVPNYGYTF. In DNA, the CDR3 is TGTGCCAGCAGTGAGGGTGTCCTCGTTCCTAACTATGGCTACACCTTC.

This clone occurred a few times. The limits of the CDR3 on the DNA are not certain, so only TCRdb's listed CDR3 is given. The rearrangement joins TRBV13 to TRBJ1-2. The germline V gene encodes CDR1 PRHDT and CDR2 FYEKMQ (reference sequence). Including both end residues, the CDR3 is 13 amino acids long. The CDR3 reads CASSLVGPGTTTF.

This chain uses TRBV5-4 with TRBJ2-7, with D tentatively TRBD2 (5 bases). V was clipped by 3 bases and J by 7 bases, with 17 bases between them. Germline CDR1 reads SGHNT; CDR2 reads YYREEE (reference sequence). This CDR3 has 14 amino acids. DNA of the CDR3: TGTGCCAGCAGCTCGGGAATAGGCCTTTATGAGCAGTACTTC. Its protein product is CASSSGIGLYEQYF.

The chain links TRBV7-2 to TRBJ2-1; 8 nucleotides match TRBD2. Germline CDR1 reads SGHTA; CDR2 reads FQGNSA. This CDR3 is built from 14 residues. The ends lost 6 bases at V and 8 bases at J; junction bases unmatched: 9. CDR3 sequence reads: CASSRSSGYDEQFF. CDR3 nucleotide sequence: TGTGCCAGCAGTCGCTCTAGCGGGTACGATGAGCAGTTCTTC.

The V call is TRBV6-6, the J call TRBJ2-1, with D unresolved. The CDR3 loop spans 12 amino acids. In germline, CDR1 is MNHNY, CDR2 SVGAGI (reference sequence). With 6 bases removed from V and 12 bases from J, the gap between germline ends came to 15 bases. In DNA form, the CDR3 reads TGTGCCAGCAGGTGGTCCGACTCGGGGCAGTTCTTC. Its protein is CASRWSDSGQFF.

The table lists this clone with a few counts. The chain couples TRBV5-4 to TRBJ2-1; D may be TRBD1 (6 bases). The V gene lost 4 bases and the J gene lost 10 bases, with 12 bases spanning the gap. Germline loops: CDR1 SGHNT, CDR2 YYREEE (reference sequence). This CDR3 has 12 residues. CDR3 in amino acids: CASSLDQGEQFF. The CDR3 nucleotides are TGTGCCAGCAGCCTCGATCAGGGGGAGCAGTTCTTC.

This clone was picked up a small number of times. The V call is TRBV19, the J call TRBJ1-1; no definite D call. The CDR3 is made up of 15 amino acids. Germline values: CDR1 LNHDA, CDR2 SQIVND (reference sequence). The V gene lost 5 bases and the J gene lost 4 bases, with 17 bases spanning the gap. The CDR3 spells CASSDQGSPGTEAFF. DNA for the CDR3: TGTGCCAGTAGTGATCAAGGGAGTCCGGGCACTGAAGCTTTCTTT.

This clone was observed once. The chain is built from TRBV4-1 and TRBJ2-7; D may match TRBD1 or TRBD2 (5 bases each). Germline lookup yields CDR1 MGHRA and CDR2 YSYEKL. The CDR3 length is 16 residues. The ends were cut back, 4 bases at V and 0 bases at J, with 16 bases in the middle. The CDR3, as DNA: TGCGCCAGCAGCCGTACGCCCGGGACGGACTCCTACGAGCAGTACTTC. Its translation: CASSRTPGTDSYEQYF.

This chain connects TRBV6-5 to TRBJ2-7; maybe TRBD2 (5 bases). The V end was cut by 6 bases, the J end by 1 base, with 16 bases between. This CDR3 region has 15 residues. The germline V gene encodes CDR1 MNHEY and CDR2 SVGAGI. Here the CDR3 reads CASSRRGVGSYEQYF. For the CDR3, the DNA is TGTGCCAGCAGCCGTCGGGGAGTGGGGTCCTACGAGCAGTACTTC.

The V call is TRBV7-8, the J call TRBJ1-3; D may be TRBD1 (6 bases). This CDR3 region has 17 residues. Germline V gene data show CDR1 as SGHVS and CDR2 as FQNEAQ. V was clipped by 5 bases and J by 0 bases, with 17 bases between them. CDR3 nucleotide sequence: TGTGCCAGCAGCGTCAGGGCAGGGGCGAGCTCTGGAAACACCATATATTTT. Amino acids: CASSVRAGASSGNTIYF.

The chain is built from TRBV19 and TRBJ1-2, with 8 bases matching TRBD1. Losses at the gene ends were 4 bases for V and 5 bases for J; bases not matched to a gene: 3. CDR3 length: 13 residues. Per the germline V gene, CDR1 is LNHDA and CDR2 is SQIVND (reference sequence). This CDR3 is CASSRGQEYGYTF. CDR3 nucleotide sequence: TGTGCCAGTAGTAGGGGACAGGAGTATGGCTACACCTTC.

This clone has more than one count but fewer than ten. The rearrangement links TRBV7-3 to TRBJ1-1; TRBD1 is a possible D gene (5 bases). This CDR3 has 13 residues. Looked up from germline, CDR1 is SGHTA and CDR2 is FQGTGA. V was pared by 4 bases and J by 9 bases, with 15 bases between. This chain's CDR3 is CASSSGLGGKAFF. CDR3 nucleotide sequence: TGTGCCAGCAGCTCCGGACTGGGGGGAAAAGCTTTCTTT. The whole variable domain, remainder taken from reference TRBV7-3 and TRBJ1-1, is GAGVSQTPSNKVTEKGKYVELRCDPISGHTALYWYRQSLGQGPEFLIYFQGTGAADDSGLPNDRFFAVRPEGSVSTLKIQRTERGDSAVYLCASSSGLGGKAFFGQGTRLTVV.

The V call is TRBV5-5, the J call TRBJ1-5; possibly TRBD1 for D (5 bases). This CDR3 comprises 15 residues. V dropped 0 bases and J dropped 5 bases, with 12 bases sitting between them. Germline CDR1 is SGHKS and CDR2 is YYEKEE (reference sequence). The chain's CDR3 is CASSLAEGPYQPQHF. The DNA of the CDR3 is TGTGCCAGCAGCTTGGCCGAGGGACCTTATCAGCCCCAGCATTTT. The entire variable domain, with the rest obtained from reference TRBV5-5 and TRBJ1-5, is as follows: DAGVTQSPTHLIKTRGQQVTLRCSPISGHKSVSWYQQVLGQGPQFIFQYYEKEERGRGNFPDRFSARQFPNYSSELNVNALLLGDSALYLCASSLAEGPYQPQHFGDGTRLSIL.

This chain uses TRBV4-3 with TRBJ1-5; D unclear. V was trimmed by 4 bases and J by 0 bases, leaving 10 bases between them. Germline CDR1 is LGHNA and CDR2 is YSLEER. The CDR3 loop spans 15 amino acids. The DNA of the CDR3 is TGCGCCAGCAGCCCAGAGCACCTTAGCAATCAGCCCCAGCATTTT. Its translation: CASSPEHLSNQPQHF.

The CDR3 loop is CASQGGMNTEAFF. DNA for the CDR3: TGTGCCAGCCAAGGAGGGATGAACACTGAAGCTTTCTTT. The rearrangement joins TRBV7-9 to TRBJ1-1; D is undetermined. The germline CDR1 and CDR2 sequences are SEHNR and FQNEAQ (reference sequence). Trimming pared 8 bases from V and 0 bases from J, leaving 10 bases between. This CDR3 is 13 amino acids long.